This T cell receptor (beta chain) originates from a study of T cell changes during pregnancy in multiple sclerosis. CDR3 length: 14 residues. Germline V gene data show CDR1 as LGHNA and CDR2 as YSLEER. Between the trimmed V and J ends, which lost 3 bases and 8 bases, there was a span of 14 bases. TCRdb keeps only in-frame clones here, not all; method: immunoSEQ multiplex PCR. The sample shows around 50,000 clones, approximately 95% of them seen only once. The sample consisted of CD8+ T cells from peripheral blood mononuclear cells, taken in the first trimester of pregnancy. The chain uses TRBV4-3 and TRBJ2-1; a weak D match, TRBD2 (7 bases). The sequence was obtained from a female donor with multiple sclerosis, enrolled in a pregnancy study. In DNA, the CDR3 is TGCGCCAGCAGCCAGGGGCGGGGGCGCGATGAGCAGTTCTTC. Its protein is CASSQGRGRDEQFF.